This T cell receptor (beta chain) was profiled in a study of blood T cell repertoires in COVID-19. Study background: Acute and convalescent COVID-19 specimens originated in the United States, Italy and Spain. Sources were T cells, B-cell-depleted T cells, or PBMCs; the material itself was cDNA or gDNA.

Authors' methods: Reference gene primer amplification gave estimated nucleated cell counts. Profiled with immunoSEQ multiplex PCR; TCRdb holds only in-frame clones, not every one. D and trimming were read from the DNA, whereas the V and J calls and clone size are those reported in that table. The table shows some 60,000 clones, with around 92% occurring only once. The V gene's germline CDR1 is LGHNA and CDR2 YNFKEQ. The CDR3 spans 16 residues. J gave up 7 bases and V 4 bases, and 12 bases lay outside the gene matches. The sample comprised peripheral blood. The J gene is TRBJ1-2, the V gene TRBV4-2; 10 positions agree with TRBD1. The sequence came from a man aged 55 to 70 with acute or convalescent COVID-19. The CDR3 loop is CASSPNPRQGAFGYTF. CDR3 coding DNA: TGTGCCAGCAGCCCTAACCCTAGACAGGGGGCCTTTGGCTACACCTTC.